These 2 T cell receptor beta chains came from one sample sequenced in a study of blood T cell repertoires in COVID-19. Sequencing was performed with immunoSEQ multiplex PCR; in TCRdb, only in-frame clones are kept and a portion is missing. There are 540,000 or so clones in the sample; roughly nine tenths occur only once, and under 8.5% lies in the top ten. Material for sequencing was peripheral blood. The receptors were sampled from a woman between 50 and 59 years old with COVID-19, enrolled during active disease.

This chain joins TRBV27 and TRBJ1-5, with D unclear. The CDR3 spans 13 residues. The V end was cut by 4 bases, the J end by 3 bases, with 7 bases between. Germline-derived CDR1 and CDR2 are MNHEY and SMNVEV (reference sequence). The CDR3 protein is CASSYSYNQPQHF. As DNA, the CDR3 is TGTGCCAGCAGTTATTCTTACAATCAGCCCCAGCATTTT.

The J gene is TRBJ1-1, the V gene TRBV6-5, with D possibly TRBD1 on 6 matching bases. This CDR3 is 12 amino acids long. V was trimmed by 6 bases and J by 7 bases, leaving 12 bases between them. The germline V gene has CDR1 MNHEY and CDR2 SVGAGI. The CDR3, as DNA: TGTGCCAGCAGCGACAGGTATGATGAAGCTTTCTTT. It is translated as CASSDRYDEAFF.